One sample yielded the 27 T cell receptor beta chains listed below, sequenced in a study of blood T cell repertoires in COVID-19. The protocol was immunoSEQ multiplex PCR, while the TCRdb copy is restricted to in-frame clones and leaves out a portion. The table shows 59,000 or so clones, with 82% occurring only once. Material for sequencing was peripheral blood. The receptors were sampled from a human donor in a cohort sampled during active COVID-19.

The chain combines TRBV15 with TRBJ2-2; 9 bases agree with TRBD2. CDR1 is LNHNV, CDR2 YYDKDF, per germline (reference sequence). V dropped 1 base and J dropped 2; count of bases not matched to a gene: 2. The CDR3 has 16 residues. CDR3 bases: TGTGCCACCAGCAGAGGGACTAGCGCCAACACCGGGGAGCTGTTTTTT. As protein: CATSRGTSANTGELFF.

The count of this clone is one. The chain combines TRBV2 with TRBJ1-6; TRBD1 might be the D (5 bases). The germline V gene encodes CDR1 SNHLY and CDR2 FYNNEI. There are 13 residues in the CDR3. The V gene lost 8 bases and the J gene lost 6 bases, with 11 bases spanning the gap. In DNA, the CDR3 is TGTGCCAGCTACCAAAGGGGTAATTCACCCCTCCACTTT. Its translation: CASYQRGNSPLHF.

This clone has a single count. The chain employs TRBV5-5 and TRBJ2-2; 9 nucleotides line up with TRBD1. CDR1 and CDR2 (germline): SGHKS, YYEKEE (reference sequence). The CDR3 runs to 18 residues. Trimming took 3 bases from V and 3 from J; bases not matched to a gene: 12. CDR3 in amino acids: CASSWTAPGQGYTGELFF. CDR3 DNA sequence: TGTGCCAGCAGCTGGACCGCTCCGGGACAGGGATACACCGGGGAGCTGTTTTTT.

The V call is TRBV3-1 (or the pseudogene TRBV3-2), the J call TRBJ2-5; TRBD1 matches at 9 bases. Looked up from germline, CDR1 is LGHDT and CDR2 is YNNKEL (reference sequence). The length of the CDR3 is 15 residues. The V segment lost 8 bases and the J segment 4 bases; nucleotides outside the gene matches: 11. The CDR3 DNA follows: TGTGCCAGCTCCCGAACCGGGACAGGGAGAGAGACCCAGTACTTC. It translates to CASSRTGTGRETQYF.

CDR3 nucleotides: TGTGCCAGTAAGGACAGGGGAGCCAATGAGCAGTTCTTC. Protein product: CASKDRGANEQFF. V and J are TRBV19 and TRBJ2-1, with 9 bases fitting TRBD1. With 7 bases clipped from V and 6 bases from J, the junction kept 4 bases outside the gene matches. This CDR3 spans 13 amino acids. From germline, CDR1 is LNHDA and CDR2 SQIVND (reference sequence).

The chain combines TRBV30 with TRBJ1-1, with D unclear. Germline V gene lookup returns CDR1 GTSNPN and CDR2 SVGIG (reference sequence). This CDR3 is 14 amino acids long. V was clipped by 7 bases and J by 0 bases, with 15 bases between them. CDR3 protein: CAFYRGRLNTEAFF. The CDR3 region has the DNA TGTGCCTTTTACCGAGGGCGTTTGAACACTGAAGCTTTCTTT. Using reference TRBV30 and TRBJ1-1 for the parts outside the CDR3, the full variable domain is SQTIHQWPATLVQPVGSPLSLECTVEGTSNPNLYWYRQAAGRGLQLLFYSVGIGQISSEVPQNLSASRPQDRQFILSSKKLLLSDSGFYLCAFYRGRLNTEAFFGQGTRLTVV.

The V gene is TRBV18, the J gene TRBJ1-4; 11 positions match TRBD1. This CDR3 region has 15 residues. V lost 2 bases to trimming and J lost 7 bases; unmatched junction nucleotides: 3. Germline V lookup: CDR1 KGHSH, CDR2 LQKENI. CDR3 sequence: CASSPGQGASEKLFF. The DNA of the CDR3 is TGTGCCAGCTCACCAGGACAGGGGGCGAGTGAAAAACTGTTTTTT. Full variable domain (outside the CDR3, taken from reference TRBV18 and TRBJ1-4): NAGVMQNPRHLVRRRGQEARLRCSPMKGHSHVYWYRQLPEEGLKFMVYLQKENIIDESGMPKERFSAEFPKEGPSILRIQQVVRGDSAAYFCASSPGQGASEKLFFGSGTQLSVL.

The V gene is TRBV12-3 or TRBV12-4, the J gene TRBJ1-6; D gene ambiguous. Trimming cost V 6 bases and J 7 bases, with 10 bases left between them. This CDR3 is 13 amino acids long. CDR3 loop: CASSNTLNSPLHF. CDR3 in DNA: TGTGCCAGCAGCAACACCTTGAATTCACCCCTCCACTTT.

The chain is built from TRBV7-8 and TRBJ2-7; 7 nucleotides line up with TRBD1. V trimming: 5 bases; J trimming: 1 base; junction bases outside the gene matches: 14. CDR1 SGHVS and CDR2 FQNEAQ come from the germline V gene. The CDR3 runs to 17 residues. DNA of the CDR3: TGTGCCAGCAGCCGCCGAATCGACAGGGAGCTATCCTACGAGCAGTACGTC. Amino acids: CASSRRIDRELSYEQYV.

The chain uses TRBV5-1 and TRBJ1-2, with 7 positions matching TRBD1. The J segment lost 3 bases and the V segment lost 0 bases, leaving 5 bases of the junction unmatched. Germline CDR1 reads SGHRS; CDR2 reads YFSETQ. CDR3 length: 15 amino acids. CDR3 sequence: CASSLDRGYDYGYTF. CDR3 bases: TGCGCCAGCAGCTTGGACAGGGGCTATGACTATGGCTACACCTTC.

This clone was detected only a few times. The CDR3 reads CASRGGTGGNTDTQYF. Here the CDR3 DNA reads TGTGCCAGCAGGGGAGGTACAGGGGGGAACACAGATACGCAGTATTTT. The chain is built from TRBV6-4 and TRBJ2-3; TRBD1 matches at 8 bases. CDR1 MRHNA and CDR2 SNTAGT come from the germline V gene. J was trimmed by 2 bases and V by 6 bases; bases with no gene match: 10. The CDR3 length is 16 residues.

This clone was detected only a few times. The chain combines TRBV6-1 with TRBJ1-1, with 8 bases lining up with TRBD1. The CDR3 has 13 residues. Germline V gene data show CDR1 as MNHNS and CDR2 as SASEGT. The V and J ends lost 2 bases and 6 bases, in that order; junction bases with no gene match: 2. The DNA of the CDR3 is TGTGCCAGCAGTGAAAACAGGGGGTCTGAAGCTTTCTTT. This sequence encodes CASSENRGSEAFF.

The chain recombines TRBV7-9 with TRBJ1-1; 8 bases are a match to TRBD1. The CDR3 length is 15 residues. J was trimmed by 4 bases and V by 1 base; bases with no gene match: 5. In germline, CDR1 is SEHNR, CDR2 FQNEAQ (reference sequence). The CDR3 DNA sequence: TGTGCCAGCAGCTTAGGCCGACAGGGGCCCACTGAAGCTTTCTTT. Translated: CASSLGRQGPTEAFF.

There are a few counts of this clone. This rearrangement joins TRBV5-6 to TRBJ2-7, with 8 bases aligning to TRBD1. Germline V lookup: CDR1 SGHDT, CDR2 YYEEEE. Trimming took 3 bases from V and 4 from J; bases not matched to a gene: 15. The CDR3 has 17 amino acids. CDR3 bases: TGTGCCAGCAGCTCACAATTGACAGGGGCGGTCGGGTACGAGCAGTACGTC. Amino acids: CASSSQLTGAVGYEQYV.

V is TRBV4-1 and J is TRBJ2-7; 13 nucleotides line up with TRBD2. This CDR3 has 19 amino acids. V lost 4 bases to trimming and J lost 4 bases; unmatched junction nucleotides: 16. The germline V gene encodes CDR1 MGHRA and CDR2 YSYEKL. The CDR3 region is CASSLQTGGLAGRSYEQYF. The CDR3 DNA follows: TGCGCCAGCAGCCTGCAGACAGGGGGACTAGCGGGGCGCTCTTACGAGCAGTACTTC.

The chain has TRBV7-9 and TRBJ2-3; 9 bases agree with TRBD2. The CDR3 has 14 amino acids. Unmatched junction bases numbered 8, after V lost 6 bases and J lost 7 bases. Germline CDR1 and CDR2: SEHNR and FQNEAQ (reference sequence). The CDR3 reads CASSRTSETNTQYF. CDR3 coding DNA: TGTGCCAGCAGTCGGACTAGCGAGACAAATACGCAGTATTTT.

The chain recombines TRBV5-1 with TRBJ2-1; a possible D gene is TRBD1 (6 bases). Germline CDR1 SGHRS, CDR2 YFSETQ. V was shortened by 6 bases and J by 7 bases, with 11 bases between the two germline ends. This CDR3 is built from 12 residues. The CDR3, as DNA: TGCGCCAGCACCGAGGGGGTTAATGAGCAGTTCTTC. Encoded protein: CASTEGVNEQFF.

The chain uses TRBV2 and TRBJ2-2; 8 bases map to TRBD1. CDR3 length equals 14 residues. From germline, CDR1 is SNHLY and CDR2 FYNNEI. Losses at the gene ends were 7 bases for V and 4 bases for J; bases not matched to a gene: 5. CDR3 amino acids: CASTRGQGTGELFF. The CDR3 bases are TGTGCCAGCACCAGGGGGCAGGGCACCGGGGAGCTGTTTTTT.

The chain has TRBV6-1 and TRBJ2-1, with D possibly being TRBD1 (5 bases). This CDR3 has 14 amino acids. Between the trimmed V and J ends, which lost 2 bases and 9 bases, there was a span of 14 bases. Germline V gene data show CDR1 as MNHNS and CDR2 as SASEGT. In DNA form, the CDR3 reads TGTGCCAGCAGTGAACTCTTAGGGGTGGGTGAGCAGTTCTTC. Translating it yields CASSELLGVGEQFF.

The V call is TRBV28, the J call TRBJ1-5, with D maybe TRBD1 (6 bases). Trimming pared 5 bases from V and 0 bases from J, leaving 8 bases between. Germline CDR1 is MDHEN and CDR2 is SYDVKM. This CDR3 contains 14 residues. CDR3 sequence (DNA): TGTGCCAGCAGTGGGGGACATAGCAATCAGCCCCAGCATTTT. Amino acids: CASSGGHSNQPQHF.

J is TRBJ2-6 and V is TRBV5-5; D ambiguous. In germline, CDR1 is SGHKS, CDR2 YYEKEE (reference sequence). The CDR3 length is 16 residues. Trimming pared 1 base from V and 0 bases from J, leaving 8 bases between. CDR3: CASSLTLASGANVLTF. In DNA, the CDR3 is TGTGCCAGCAGCTTGACGCTGGCCTCTGGGGCCAACGTCCTGACTTTC.

The CDR3 loop is CASSLGSTSGGYNEQFF. The CDR3 DNA follows: TGCGCCAGCAGCTTGGGGTCGACTAGCGGGGGGTATAATGAGCAGTTCTTC. The genes are TRBV5-1 and TRBJ2-1; the match to TRBD2 covers 13 bases. This CDR3 is built from 17 residues. V trimming: 0 bases; J trimming: 7 bases; junction bases outside the gene matches: 7. The V gene's germline CDR1 is SGHRS and CDR2 YFSETQ.

The chain has TRBV3-1 (or the pseudogene TRBV3-2) and TRBJ1-6, with D possibly matching TRBD1 (5 bases). Between the trimmed V and J ends, which lost 7 bases and 11 bases, there was a span of 12 bases. The length of the CDR3 is 12 residues. Germline values: CDR1 LGHDT, CDR2 YNNKEL (reference sequence). The CDR3 loop reads CASTRGMTPLHF. The CDR3 DNA reads TGTGCCAGCACCCGGGGGATGACACCCCTCCACTTT.

This chain uses TRBV7-2 with TRBJ1-1; the D is unclear. Trimming cost V 5 bases and J 1 base, with 17 bases left between them. This CDR3 has 16 amino acids. Germline values: CDR1 SGHTA, CDR2 FQGNSA. The CDR3 region is CASSHLRRRSNTEAFF. The CDR3 nucleotides are TGTGCCAGCAGCCACTTAAGGAGACGGTCGAACACTGAAGCTTTCTTT.

CDR3 nucleotides: TGCGCCAGCAGCTTAGATGGCCAGAATTCACCCCTCCACTTT. Its protein is CASSLDGQNSPLHF. This chain links TRBV5-1 with TRBJ1-6; D gene ambiguous. There are 14 residues in the CDR3. Germline V gene sequence: CDR1 SGHRS, CDR2 YFSETQ. Trimming removed 2 bases from V and 7 bases from J, with 10 bases in between.

This rearrangement joins TRBV7-2 to TRBJ1-2; TRBD1 aligns across 7 bases. CDR1 is SGHTA and CDR2 is FQGNSA in the germline V gene. This CDR3 region has 13 residues. The V segment lost 3 bases and the J segment 4 bases; nucleotides outside the gene matches: 2. The DNA of the CDR3 is TGTGCCAGCAGCTTCGACAGGGTCTATGGCTACACCTTC. The encoded protein is CASSFDRVYGYTF.

V and J are TRBV3-1 (or the pseudogene TRBV3-2) and TRBJ2-6, with D uncertain. Germline-derived CDR1 and CDR2 are LGHDT and YNNKEL (reference sequence). CDR3 length: 20 amino acids. The V end lost 4 bases, the J end lost 4 bases, and 26 bases lay between the germline ends. CDR3: CASSPTPSLTWKTGANVLTF. As DNA, the CDR3 is TGTGCCAGCAGCCCAACCCCCAGTTTGACTTGGAAAACCGGGGCCAACGTCCTGACTTTC.